Listed below are T cell receptor beta chains from one sample, sequenced in a study of T cell repertoires in cytomegalovirus infection. TCRdb recomputed calls from the reads with MiXCR, one row per CDR3 protein. The table includes under 600,000 distinct CDR3 sequences, approximately 15% detected once. Sample: CD8+ T cells from PBMCs. Source of these receptors: a human donor in good health (CMV status not recorded). Some clones in this sample may be carry-over from other donors' samples. The CDR3 runs from the conserved cysteine through the conserved F or W. D genes are given only for firm matches. Clone size is not always given. Where it is, it says once, few, many or a class for expanded clones.

J: TRBJ1-6
D: .
V: TRBV19
size: few
CDR3: CAAPPSSYNSPLHF
DNA: TGTGCCGCTCCCCCGAGCTCCTATAATTCACCCCTCCACTTT

J: TRBJ1-2
D: .
V: TRBV7-2
size: .
CDR3: CARSSARDTWEIANYGYTF
DNA: TGTGCCAGAAGCTCAGCCCGTGACACCTGGGAGATAGCTAACTATGGCTACACCTTC

J: TRBJ2-2
D: TRBD1
V: TRBV4-1
size: few
CDR3: CASSPPTGSTGELFF
DNA: TGCGCCAGCAGCCCCCCGACAGGGAGCACCGGGGAGCTGTTTTTT

J: TRBJ2-3
D: TRBD2
V: TRBV19
size: many
CDR3: CASTSRGGYRTDTQYF
DNA: TGTGCCAGTACCTCCCGCGGGGGGTACCGCACAGATACGCAGTATTTT

J: TRBJ2-1
D: TRBD2
V: TRBV7-4
size: many
CDR3: CASSRPGGSTYNEQFF
DNA: TGTGCCAGCAGCCGTCCGGGCGGGAGCACCTACAATGAGCAGTTCTTC

J: TRBJ2-7
D: .
V: TRBV27
size: few
CDR3: CASSYSAVPGGYEQYF
DNA: TGTGCCAGCAGTTACTCGGCGGTACCCGGAGGGTACGAGCAGTACTTC

J: TRBJ2-5
D: .
V: TRBV5-4
size: many
CDR3: CASSASNSGETQYF
DNA: TGTGCCAGCAGCGCCTCCAACAGCGGTGAGACCCAGTACTTC

J: TRBJ2-6
D: TRBD1
V: TRBV7-9
size: many
CDR3: CASSYNRGRANVLTF
DNA: TGTGCCAGCAGCTACAACAGGGGTAGGGCCAACGTCCTGACTTTC

J: TRBJ1-6
D: .
V: TRBV7-9
size: many
CDR3: CASISGSEYNSPLHF
DNA: TGTGCCAGCATCTCGGGCAGTGAATATAATTCACCCCTCCACTTT

J: TRBJ2-2
D: TRBD2
V: TRBV6-2/TRBV6-3
size: few
CDR3: CASTSPRSLAGAGELFF
DNA: TGTGCCAGCACCTCCCCCCGGAGTCTAGCGGGGGCCGGGGAGCTGTTTTTT

J: TRBJ1-6
D: TRBD1
V: TRBV7-9
size: .
CDR3: CASGQGSDSPLHF
DNA: TGTGCCAGTGGACAGGGGAGTGATTCACCCCTCCACTTT

J: TRBJ2-7
D: TRBD1
V: TRBV10-1
size: many
CDR3: CASSATDRGRDEQYF
DNA: TGCGCCAGCAGTGCAACGGACAGGGGTAGGGACGAGCAGTACTTC